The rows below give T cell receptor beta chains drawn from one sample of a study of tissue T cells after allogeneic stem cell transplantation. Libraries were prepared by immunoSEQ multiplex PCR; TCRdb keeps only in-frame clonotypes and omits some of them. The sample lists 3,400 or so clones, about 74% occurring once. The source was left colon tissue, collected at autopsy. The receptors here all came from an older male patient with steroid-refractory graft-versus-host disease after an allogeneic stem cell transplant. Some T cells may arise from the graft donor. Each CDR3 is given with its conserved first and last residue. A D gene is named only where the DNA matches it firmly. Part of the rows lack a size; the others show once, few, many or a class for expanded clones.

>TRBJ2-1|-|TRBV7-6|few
CASSFGSSYNEQFF
TGTGCCAGCAGCTTCGGTAGCTCCTACAATGAGCAGTTCTTC
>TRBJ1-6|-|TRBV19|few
CATGDGWSPLHF
TGTGCGACGGGGGACGGGTGGTCACCCCTCCACTTT
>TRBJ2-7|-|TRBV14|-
CASSLTQGIYEQYF
TGTGCCAGCAGCCTAACGCAGGGGATCTACGAGCAGTACTTC
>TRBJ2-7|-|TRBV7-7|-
CASSAGQLEEQYF
TGTGCTAGCAGCGCCGGACAGTTGGAAGAGCAGTACTTC
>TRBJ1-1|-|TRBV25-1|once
CASSENTEAFF
TGTGCCAGCAGTGAGAACACTGAAGCTTTCTTT
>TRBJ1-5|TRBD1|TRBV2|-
CASSSGQGGNQPQHF
TGTGCCAGCAGCTCAGGACAGGGAGGCAATCAGCCCCAGCATTTT
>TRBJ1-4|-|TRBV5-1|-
CASSLDRQVDEQLFF
TGCGCCAGCAGCTTGGATCGACAGGTTGACGAACAACTGTTTTTT
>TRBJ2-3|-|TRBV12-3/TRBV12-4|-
CASRTGTVDTQYF
TGTGCCAGCAGGACCGGGACTGTGGATACGCAGTATTTT
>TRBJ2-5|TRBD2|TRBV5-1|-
CASSLLAGQETQYF
TGCGCCAGCAGCCTCTTAGCGGGGCAAGAGACCCAGTACTTC
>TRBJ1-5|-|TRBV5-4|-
CASSLWELGGQPQHF
TGTGCCAGCAGCTTGTGGGAGCTTGGGGGTCAGCCCCAGCATTTT
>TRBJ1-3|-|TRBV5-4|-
CASSLGVVSGNTIYF
TGTGCCAGCAGCTTGGGGGTCGTCTCTGGAAACACCATATATTTT
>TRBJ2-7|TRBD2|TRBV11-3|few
CASSLDGTSVFYEQYF
TGTGCCAGCAGCTTAGATGGGACTAGCGTTTTCTACGAGCAGTACTTC
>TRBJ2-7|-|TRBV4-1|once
CASSQALSSYEQYF
TGCGCCAGCAGCCAAGCACTCAGCTCCTACGAGCAGTACTTC
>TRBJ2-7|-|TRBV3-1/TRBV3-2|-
CASSPGVLGEQYF
TGTGCCAGCAGCCCCGGGGTCCTCGGCGAGCAGTACTTC
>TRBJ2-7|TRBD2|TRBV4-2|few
CASSQATSGVIYEQYF
TGTGCCAGCAGCCAAGCTACTAGCGGGGTGATCTACGAGCAGTACTTC
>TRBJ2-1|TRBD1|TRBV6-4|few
CASSGTGGSYNEQFF
TGTGCCAGCAGTGGGACAGGGGGCTCCTACAATGAGCAGTTCTTC